This T cell receptor beta chain came from a study of radiotherapy plus CTLA-4 blockade in lung cancer. Overall study context: Around 18% of enrolled patients responded objectively, and 31% had disease control. Study observations and caveats: The study found tumor-derived TCR clones expanded in blood after radiotherapy plus ipilimumab. Response was reportedly best predicted by early blood T cell clone dynamics, with interferon-beta.

Concerning this clone itself: Its antigen is currently unknown.

Patients in the study, people with chemo-refractory metastatic non-small-cell lung cancer, received focal radiation plus ipilimumab CTLA-4 blockade. Method: immunoSEQ multiplex PCR; TCRdb's copy keeps in-frame clones and lacks some. The data hold some 41,000 clones, with around 70% observed a single time. V shed 1 base and J 5 bases; nucleotides not matched to a gene: 7. This CDR3 is built from 15 residues. Germline V gene lookup returns CDR1 SEHNR and CDR2 FQNEAQ (reference sequence). The chain uses TRBV7-9 and TRBJ1-1; 7 nucleotides line up with TRBD1. The input for sequencing was peripheral blood, taken from a patient treated with radiotherapy plus ipilimumab. The origin of this receptor is a human donor with non-small cell lung cancer who had a partial response to radiotherapy plus ipilimumab. Here the CDR3 DNA reads TGTGCCAGCAGCTTAGATCGAAGGGGGCGGACTGAAGCTTTCTTT. Its translation: CASSLDRRGRTEAFF.